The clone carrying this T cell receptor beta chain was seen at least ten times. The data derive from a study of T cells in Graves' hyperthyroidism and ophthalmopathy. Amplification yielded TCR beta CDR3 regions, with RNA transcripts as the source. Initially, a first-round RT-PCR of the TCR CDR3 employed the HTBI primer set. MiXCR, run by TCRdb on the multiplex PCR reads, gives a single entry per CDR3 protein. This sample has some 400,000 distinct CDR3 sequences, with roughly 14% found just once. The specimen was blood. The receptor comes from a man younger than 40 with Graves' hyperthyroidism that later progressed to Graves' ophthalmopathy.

CDR3 sequence: CASSSGISNEKLFF. CDR3 bases: TGTGCCAGCAGTTCCGGGATCTCAAATGAAAAACTGTTTTTT. V gene TRBV28 combines with J gene TRBJ1-4; D gene unclear. This CDR3 comprises 14 residues. Germline CDR1 MDHEN, CDR2 SYDVKM. The V and J ends lost 4 bases and 5 bases respectively, with 11 bases between them.